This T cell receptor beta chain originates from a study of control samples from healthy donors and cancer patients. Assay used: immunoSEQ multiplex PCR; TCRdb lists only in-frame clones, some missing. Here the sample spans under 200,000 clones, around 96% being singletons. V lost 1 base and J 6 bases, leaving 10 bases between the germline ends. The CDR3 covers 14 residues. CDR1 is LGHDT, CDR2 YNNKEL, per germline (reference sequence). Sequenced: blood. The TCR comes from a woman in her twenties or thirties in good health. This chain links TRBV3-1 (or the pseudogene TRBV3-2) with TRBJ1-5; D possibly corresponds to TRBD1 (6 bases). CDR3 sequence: CASSQAGVGQPQHF. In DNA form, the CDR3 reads TGTGCCAGCAGCCAAGCAGGGGTGGGTCAGCCCCAGCATTTT.